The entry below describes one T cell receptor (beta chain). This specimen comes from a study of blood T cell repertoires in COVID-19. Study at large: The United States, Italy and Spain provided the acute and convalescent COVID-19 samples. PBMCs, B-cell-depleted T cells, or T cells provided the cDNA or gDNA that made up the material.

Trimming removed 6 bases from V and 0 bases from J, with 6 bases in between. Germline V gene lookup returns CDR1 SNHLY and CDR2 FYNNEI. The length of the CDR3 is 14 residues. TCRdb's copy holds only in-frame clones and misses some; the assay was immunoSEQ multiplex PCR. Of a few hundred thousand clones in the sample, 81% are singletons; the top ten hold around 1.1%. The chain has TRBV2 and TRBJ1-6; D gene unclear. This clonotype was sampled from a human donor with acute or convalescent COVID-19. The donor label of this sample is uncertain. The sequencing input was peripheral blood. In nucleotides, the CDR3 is TGTGCCAGCAGGGCAAGCTCCTATAATTCACCCCTCCACTTT. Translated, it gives CASRASSYNSPLHF.